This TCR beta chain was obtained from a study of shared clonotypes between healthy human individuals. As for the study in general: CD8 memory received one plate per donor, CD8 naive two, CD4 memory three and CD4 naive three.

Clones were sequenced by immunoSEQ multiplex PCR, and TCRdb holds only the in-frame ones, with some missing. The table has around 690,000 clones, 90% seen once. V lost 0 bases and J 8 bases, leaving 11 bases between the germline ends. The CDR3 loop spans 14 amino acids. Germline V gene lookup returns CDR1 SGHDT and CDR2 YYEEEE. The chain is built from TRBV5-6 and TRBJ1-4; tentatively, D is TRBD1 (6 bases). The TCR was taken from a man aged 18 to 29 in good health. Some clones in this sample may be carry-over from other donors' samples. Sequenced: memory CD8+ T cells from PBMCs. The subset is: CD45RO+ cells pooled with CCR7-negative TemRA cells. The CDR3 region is CASSLGTVSEKLFF. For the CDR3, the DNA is TGTGCCAGCAGCTTGGGGACAGTGAGCGAAAAACTGTTTTTT. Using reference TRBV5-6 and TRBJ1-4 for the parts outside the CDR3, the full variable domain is DAGVTQSPTHLIKTRGQQVTLRCSPKSGHDTVSWYQQALGQGPQFIFQYYEEEERQRGNFPDRFSGHQFPNYSSELNVNALLLGDSALYLCASSLGTVSEKLFFGSGTQLSVL.